The TCR beta chain described here comes from a study of post-analysis software for immune sequencing data. Study summary: The study covered relapsing-remitting, secondary progressive and progressive-relapsing courses of multiple sclerosis. Whole-study results and caveats: The authors found that F measure strongly co-clustered same-batch samples. The normalized Chao1 diversity of multiple sclerosis patients was significantly lower than that of controls. With TRBV5-6, TRBV5-1 and TRBV20-1 included, about five TRBV segments were more frequent in patients than in controls.

To note about this clonotype: As yet, its antigen is unknown.

Carried by the TCR beta cDNA libraries were unique molecular identifiers. The source material, roughly 0.9 to 11 million T cells, gave rise to 510,000 or so cDNA molecules. TCRdb reanalysed the PCR reads using MiXCR and keeps one entry per CDR3 protein. Here the sample spans 350,000 to 450,000 distinct CDR3 sequences, 30% to 45% being singletons. The CDR3 loop spans 15 amino acids. With 3 bases removed from V and 3 bases from J, the gap between germline ends came to 13 bases. The germline V gene has CDR1 MRHNA and CDR2 SNTAGT. Sequenced input: blood. The origin of this receptor is a girl between 5 and 17 years old with multiple sclerosis. The rearrangement uses TRBV6-4 and TRBJ2-3, with a weak D call TRBD1 (6 bases). The CDR3: CASSDGQGPTDTQYF. The CDR3 region has the DNA TGTGCCAGCAGTGATGGGCAGGGGCCTACAGATACGCAGTATTTT.